Listed below are T cell receptor beta chains from one sample, sequenced in a study of T cells in Graves' hyperthyroidism and ophthalmopathy. TCRdb re-derived calls from the multiplex PCR reads in MiXCR, one entry per CDR3 protein. The table has 550,000 to 850,000 distinct CDR3 sequences, 18% seen once. Material: blood. These TCRs come from a woman between 50 and 59 years old with Graves' hyperthyroidism that later progressed to Graves' ophthalmopathy. Both conserved end residues are part of each CDR3. D genes are given only for firm matches. The size of a clone is reported for some rows only, either as once, few or many, or as a class for expanded clones.

>few|TRBD1|TRBJ1-2|TRBV7-9
CASTGGDRGKRNGYTF
TGTGCCAGCACAGGGGGGGACAGGGGGAAGCGGAATGGCTACACCTTC
>NA|TRBD2|TRBJ2-3|TRBV5-5
CASSLRLAYTDTQYF
TGTGCCAGCAGCCTAAGACTAGCGTACACAGATACGCAGTATTTT
>NA|NA|TRBJ2-1|TRBV5-4
CASMRWAYNEQFF
TGTGCCAGCATGCGGTGGGCCTACAATGAGCAGTTCTTC
>few|TRBD1|TRBJ1-3|TRBV7-6
CASSLAGRTGDTIYF
TGTGCCAGCAGCTTAGCGGGAAGGACAGGGGACACCATATATTTT
>NA|NA|TRBJ2-6|TRBV25-1
CASTPPGANVLTF
TGTGCCAGCACCCCCCCAGGGGCCAACGTCCTGACTTTC
>few|TRBD1|TRBJ1-5|TRBV30
CAWDRQGGQPQHF
TGTGCCTGGGATCGACAGGGGGGTCAGCCCCAGCATTTT
>few|NA|TRBJ2-5|TRBV7-9
CASSLTVQETQYF
TGTGCCAGCAGCTTGACAGTCCAAGAGACCCAGTACTTC
>NA|NA|TRBJ1-2|TRBV7-8
CASRIGRSGGYTF
TGTGCCAGCAGAATTGGCCGAAGCGGTGGCTACACCTTC
>few|NA|TRBJ1-5|TRBV6-1
CASSDRTANQPQHF
TGTGCCAGCAGCGACAGGACAGCCAATCAGCCCCAGCATTTT
>few|NA|TRBJ1-2|TRBV27
CASSSQAVARRDGYTF
TGTGCCAGCAGTTCCCAGGCGGTGGCGCGAAGGGATGGCTACACCTTC
>NA|NA|TRBJ1-4|TRBV10-1
CASSASGDPNEKLFF
TGCGCCAGCAGTGCATCAGGGGACCCTAATGAAAAACTGTTTTTT
>NA|NA|TRBJ2-1|TRBV7-2
CASNRIAVSYNEQFF
TGTGCCAGCAATAGAATAGCCGTCTCCTACAATGAGCAGTTCTTC
>NA|NA|TRBJ2-3|TRBV19
CASSIDLPRPDTQYF
TGTGCCAGTAGTATAGATTTGCCGAGACCAGATACGCAGTATTTT
>many|NA|TRBJ1-1|TRBV3-1
CASSLTGSAEAFF
TGTGCCAGCAGTCTTACAGGGAGCGCTGAAGCTTTCTTT
>few|NA|TRBJ2-1|TRBV29-1
CSVDLNSYNEQFF
TGCAGCGTTGACCTAAACAGTTACAATGAGCAGTTCTTC
>many|TRBD2|TRBJ2-3|TRBV7-8
CASSTSALEADTQYF
TGTGCCAGCAGCACTAGCGCCCTGGAGGCAGATACGCAGTATTTT
>many|NA|TRBJ2-6|TRBV5-1
CASSLQLSGANVLTF
TGCGCCAGCAGCTTACAGCTAAGTGGGGCCAACGTCCTGACTTTC
>NA|NA|TRBJ2-2|TRBV2
CASTKGTNTGELFF
TGCGCCAGCACGAAGGGAACTAACACCGGGGAGCTGTTTTTT
>few|NA|TRBJ1-2|TRBV15
CATSGGRMLNSYGYTF
TGTGCCACCAGCGGGGGACGGATGTTAAATAGCTATGGCTACACCTTC
>many|NA|TRBJ2-1|TRBV5-1
CASSLARSNEQFF
TGCGCCAGCAGCTTGGCCCGTTCAAATGAGCAGTTCTTC
>NA|TRBD1|TRBJ2-5|TRBV6-6
CASSYPKTLTGGGETQYF
TGTGCCAGCAGTTACCCAAAGACACTTACAGGGGGCGGAGAGACCCAGTACTTC
>many|TRBD2|TRBJ2-1|TRBV2
CASKGASGGAHNEQFF
TGTGCCTCAAAGGGTGCTAGCGGGGGGGCTCATAATGAGCAGTTCTTC
>many|NA|TRBJ2-7|TRBV11-2
CASSPPRGPPYEQYF
TGTGCCAGCAGCCCACCGAGGGGCCCCCCCTACGAGCAGTACTTC
>NA|NA|TRBJ2-1|TRBV19
CASSSIEATPNEQFF
TGTGCCAGTAGTTCTATAGAAGCTACACCTAATGAGCAGTTCTTC
>many|TRBD1|TRBJ1-5|TRBV2
CASRGTGGVQPQHF
TGTGCCAGCAGGGGGACAGGGGGCGTCCAGCCCCAGCATTTT
>few|TRBD1|TRBJ2-7|TRBV19
CASRPADRDLYEQYF
TGTGCCAGTAGGCCCGCGGACAGGGACTTATACGAGCAGTACTTC
>once|TRBD1|TRBJ1-2|TRBV7-9
CASSKEVIGQGYGYTF
TGTGCCAGCAGCAAAGAAGTTATTGGACAGGGCTATGGCTACACCTTC
>NA|NA|TRBJ1-6|TRBV6-1
CASSRSSGDNSPLHF
TGTGCCAGCAGTCGGTCGTCAGGGGATAATTCACCCCTCCACTTT
>once|TRBD1|TRBJ2-7|TRBV19
CASSIRYRGEQYF
TGTGCCAGTAGTATACGGTACAGGGGCGAGCAGTACTTC
>few|NA|TRBJ2-4|TRBV12-3/TRBV12-4
CASSPRPGEDKNIQYF
TGTGCCAGCAGCCCGCGTCCAGGAGAGGACAAAAACATTCAGTACTTC
>few|NA|TRBJ1-1|TRBV27
CASSWSEGTEAFF
TGTGCCAGCAGTTGGTCGGAGGGGACTGAAGCTTTCTTT
>NA|TRBD1|TRBJ1-5|TRBV27
CASSSRTGRAHF
TGTGCCAGCAGTTCCAGGACAGGGAGGGCGCATTTT
>few|NA|TRBJ1-2|TRBV2
CASNRDNSELTF
TGTGCCAGCAACCGAGACAATTCCGAGCTCACCTTC
>many|TRBD2|TRBJ2-5|TRBV3-1
CASRESGGQLGETQYF
TGTGCCAGCAGAGAGAGCGGGGGGCAGTTAGGAGAGACCCAGTACTTC
>many|TRBD1|TRBJ1-5|TRBV20-1
CSAPGQGFDQPQHF
TGCAGTGCCCCGGGACAGGGTTTCGATCAGCCCCAGCATTTT
>NA|NA|TRBJ1-2|TRBV9
CASSVVAQGLSYGYTF
TGTGCCAGCAGCGTAGTGGCGCAGGGCCTTTCCTATGGCTACACCTTC
>few|NA|TRBJ1-6|TRBV6-5
CASSYSGISFSPLHF
TGTGCCAGCAGTTACTCGGGGATTTCCTTTTCACCCCTCCACTTT
>many|NA|TRBJ1-2|TRBV2
CASSANSGHANYGYTF
TGTGCCAGCAGCGCAAATTCGGGACACGCTAACTATGGCTACACCTTC
>NA|TRBD2|TRBJ2-7|TRBV20-1
CSVGLAETYEQYF
TGCAGTGTAGGACTAGCGGAAACCTACGAGCAGTACTTC
>few|NA|TRBJ2-7|TRBV20-1
CSVQNGGRRYEQYF
TGCAGTGTACAAAACGGGGGGCGCAGGTACGAGCAGTACTTC
>few|NA|TRBJ2-1|TRBV20-1
CSAISPEPERNEQFF
TGCAGTGCTATCAGTCCGGAACCAGAACGAAATGAGCAGTTCTTC
>few|NA|TRBJ2-7|TRBV29-1
CSATDSGSYEQYF
TGCAGCGCCACGGACAGCGGCTCCTACGAGCAGTACTTC
>NA|TRBD1|TRBJ1-2|TRBV7-9
CASSSYDRGSGGYTF
TGTGCCAGCAGCTCGTATGACAGGGGGAGTGGAGGCTACACCTTC
>NA|TRBD2|TRBJ2-7|TRBV7-6
CASSLGGAGGLSYEQYF
TGTGCCAGCAGCTTAGGAGGAGCGGGGGGCCTCTCCTACGAGCAGTACTTC
>few|TRBD2|TRBJ2-3|TRBV7-8
CASNLLAGSTDTQYF
TGTGCCAGCAATCTTCTAGCGGGTAGCACAGATACGCAGTATTTT
>many|TRBD1|TRBJ1-5|TRBV18
CASSLRTGDQPQHF
TGTGCCAGCTCACTCCGGACAGGGGACCAGCCCCAGCATTTT
>NA|NA|TRBJ1-4|TRBV12-3/TRBV12-4
CASSLPGDTATNEKLFF
TGTGCCAGCAGTTTACCGGGGGACACCGCAACTAATGAAAAACTGTTTTTT
>few|TRBD1|TRBJ1-5|TRBV7-9
CASSLSGTGYNQPQHF
TGTGCCAGCAGCCTTTCCGGGACAGGATACAATCAGCCCCAGCATTTT
>few|NA|TRBJ1-2|TRBV11-2
CASRNNNYGYTF
TGTGCCAGCAGAAACAATAACTATGGCTACACCTTC
>few|TRBD2|TRBJ2-2|TRBV10-3
CAIKIAGGLAGELFF
TGTGCCATCAAAATCGCGGGGGGTCTGGCCGGGGAGCTGTTTTTT
>NA|TRBD2|TRBJ2-3|TRBV20-1
CSATERGGFRDTQYF
TGCAGTGCTACGGAGCGGGGGGGCTTTAGGGATACGCAGTATTTT
>many|TRBD2|TRBJ2-1|TRBV20-1
CSAIGLEAYNEQFF
TGCAGTGCTATCGGACTAGAGGCCTACAATGAGCAGTTCTTC